A selection of T cell receptor beta chains follows, all from one sample in a study of cytomegalovirus exposure and HLA in healthy donors. The protocol was immunoSEQ multiplex PCR, while the TCRdb copy is restricted to in-frame clones and leaves out a portion. In the table there are about 95,000 clones, 70% of which are singletons. Sequenced: PBMCs. The receptor source for this set is a woman between 45 and 65 years old in good health and CMV-seropositive. CDR3s include the opening cysteine and the closing phenylalanine or tryptophan.

V,J,CDR3
TRBV11-3,TRBJ2-1,CASSSSGTGHNEQFF
TRBV28,TRBJ2-3,CASSSRGSGRPTDTQYF
TRBV7-9,TRBJ1-3,CASSSGQGTDTIYF
TRBV19,TRBJ2-5,CASSREQRGETQYF
TRBV28,TRBJ2-3,CRLAVQGGTDTQYF
TRBV5-1,TRBJ1-2,CASSLEPLRGYTF
TRBV5-4,TRBJ2-7,CASSLQGRYEQYF
TRBV11-1,TRBJ1-4,CASSPTGTGEEKLFF
TRBV10-2,TRBJ2-1,CASSESFIYNEQFF
TRBV14,TRBJ2-3,CASSHDLGADTQYF
TRBV2,TRBJ1-4,CASRTLPGRTNEKLFF
TRBV7-8,TRBJ1-2,CASSPTVGGYGYTF
TRBV15,TRBJ2-1,CATSRDLARDEQFF
TRBV5-5,TRBJ1-5,CASSPRQGEISNQPQHF
TRBV28,TRBJ2-7,CASSSLRGYEQYF
TRBV28,TRBJ1-2,CASRQLAQGGYTF
TRBV4-2,TRBJ1-2,CASSQTERQGGYTF
TRBV29-1,TRBJ2-7,CSVGGGRFYEQYF
TRBV6-1,TRBJ2-4,CASGDRGSKTIQYF
TRBV5-4,TRBJ2-1,CASSYDGLAGGAPYNEQFF
TRBV7-3,TRBJ2-7,CASSLRPRGDEQYF
TRBV28,TRBJ1-3,CASREAGLRNTIYF
TRBV6-5,TRBJ2-7,CASIGIPGLYEQYF
TRBV11-2,TRBJ1-4,CASSTGGREKLFF
TRBV30,TRBJ2-1,CAWSVLTRDEQFF
TRBV7-9,TRBJ2-4,CASSHTGGAGKNIQYF
TRBV7-2,TRBJ2-7,CVSSPSSGSSYEQYF
TRBV29-1,-,CSVEGRDYEQYF
TRBV9,TRBJ2-1,CASSASGTSGPSSYNEQFF
TRBV9,TRBJ2-1,CANSSPVAGGSYNEQFF
TRBV2,TRBJ1-2,CASLGGGIGYTF
TRBV7-9,TRBJ2-7,CASNTGTDTYEQYF
TRBV5-1,TRBJ2-2,CASSPGLAGASGELFF